This passage covers 27 T cell receptor beta chains from one sample sequenced in a study of cytomegalovirus exposure and HLA in healthy donors. Use of 60 Vbeta and 13 Jbeta primers characterized the PCR. Produced via immunoSEQ multiplex PCR; TCRdb's table is partial and in-frame only. Of roughly 120,000 clones in the sample, roughly 71% were seen once. Sequenced material: PBMCs. Receptor source: a woman between 45 and 60 years old in good health and CMV-seropositive.

This clone was seen once. The V gene is TRBV28, the J gene TRBJ1-4; tentative D call: TRBD1 (5 bases). The CDR3 covers 16 residues. Between the trimmed V and J ends, which lost 3 bases and 4 bases, there was a span of 15 bases. The germline gives CDR1 MDHEN, CDR2 SYDVKM. The CDR3 here is CASSFLGLSGNEKLFF. CDR3 DNA: TGTGCCAGCAGTTTCCTGGGGCTTTCTGGTAATGAAAAACTGTTTTTT. Variable domain in full (rest from reference TRBV28 and TRBJ1-4): DVKVTQSSRYLVKRTGEKVFLECVQDMDHENMFWYRQDPGLGLRLIYFSYDVKMKEKGDIPEGYSVSREKKERFSLILESASTNQTSMYLCASSFLGLSGNEKLFFGSGTQLSVL.

This clone has only a few counts. The V and J genes are TRBV27 and TRBJ2-7; perhaps TRBD1 as D (6 bases). Germline V gene lookup returns CDR1 MNHEY and CDR2 SMNVEV (reference sequence). The CDR3 spans 15 residues. V gave up 7 bases and J gave up 3 bases, with 19 bases separating them. The CDR3 DNA reads TGTGCCAGCACCCTCAAGGAGACAGGACTCTACGAGCAGTACTTC. Residues: CASTLKETGLYEQYF.

This rearrangement joins TRBV10-3 to TRBJ2-7; D may be TRBD2 (6 bases). Germline V CDR1 and CDR2: ENHRY, SYGVKD. V was trimmed by 2 bases and J by 1 base, leaving 9 bases between them. CDR3 size: 14 residues. DNA for the CDR3: TGTGCCATCAGTGAGGATAGCGGATCCTACGAGCAGTACTTC. Translation: CAISEDSGSYEQYF.

The V and J genes are TRBV19 and TRBJ1-2, with TRBD1 identical over 10 bases. This CDR3 contains 15 residues. Per germline, CDR1 LNHDA and CDR2 SQIVND (reference sequence). V shed 5 bases and J 5 bases; nucleotides not matched to a gene: 8. CDR3 residues: CASSGRQGAKYGYTF. The CDR3 DNA is TGTGCCAGTAGTGGTCGACAGGGGGCAAAGTATGGCTACACCTTC.

The chain uses TRBV10-3 and TRBJ1-1; the match to TRBD1 covers 8 bases. CDR1 ENHRY and CDR2 SYGVKD come from the germline V gene. V shed 5 bases and J 0 bases; nucleotides not matched to a gene: 20. The CDR3 contains 20 residues. DNA of the CDR3: TGTGCCATCAGTTATCGACAGGGGAGTAGTGAGCCATCCATGAACACTGAAGCTTTCTTT. Translated, it gives CAISYRQGSSEPSMNTEAFF.

The genes are TRBV28 and TRBJ1-2; D possibly corresponds to TRBD1 (6 bases). Trimming removed 4 bases at V and 4 bases at J, with 10 bases between. The CDR3 consists of 13 residues. Germline V gives CDR1 MDHEN, CDR2 SYDVKM. The CDR3, as DNA: TGTGCCAGCAGTTCCGGGACACCCTATGGCTACACCTTC. As protein: CASSSGTPYGYTF.

The CDR3 DNA is TGTGCCAGCCGGGCAGGGCAATCGAATGAGCAGTTCTTC. Amino acid sequence: CASRAGQSNEQFF. The chain is built from TRBV6-1 and TRBJ2-1; D perhaps matches TRBD1 (5 bases). The length of the CDR3 is 13 residues. Germline V gene data show CDR1 as MNHNS and CDR2 as SASEGT. V dropped 8 bases and J dropped 7 bases, with 15 bases sitting between them.

The chain recombines TRBV5-6 with TRBJ2-7, with 10 nucleotides matching TRBD1. Germline CDR1 reads SGHDT; CDR2 reads YYEEEE. The CDR3 has 17 amino acids. The V segment lost 5 bases and the J segment 4 bases; nucleotides outside the gene matches: 15. As DNA, the CDR3 is TGTGCCAGCAGAGAATACCGGGACAGGGGACTATTTTACGAGCAGTACTTC. Translating it yields CASREYRDRGLFYEQYF. Complete variable domain (other parts from reference TRBV5-6 and TRBJ2-7): DAGVTQSPTHLIKTRGQQVTLRCSPKSGHDTVSWYQQALGQGPQFIFQYYEEEERQRGNFPDRFSGHQFPNYSSELNVNALLLGDSALYLCASREYRDRGLFYEQYFGPGTRLTVT.

This clone was seen more than once but under ten times. The chain combines TRBV2 with TRBJ2-7, with D possibly TRBD2 on 5 matching bases. Trimming took off 6 bases at V and 3 bases at J, with 15 bases between the two ends. Germline CDR1 and CDR2: SNHLY and FYNNEI. The CDR3 is 14 residues long. The CDR3 nucleotides read TGTGCCAGCAGAGACTGGTTGGGAGACTACGAGCAGTACTTC. Residues: CASRDWLGDYEQYF.

The rearrangement links TRBV19 to TRBJ2-3; D unclear. The V and J ends lost 5 bases and 0 bases respectively, with 9 bases between them. Germline V CDR1 and CDR2: LNHDA, SQIVND (reference sequence). The CDR3 has 14 amino acids. The CDR3 sequence: CASSPYQSTDTQYF. In DNA form, the CDR3 reads TGTGCCAGTAGTCCGTACCAGAGCACAGATACGCAGTATTTT.

V and J are TRBV5-1 and TRBJ2-3; no clear D gene. This CDR3 contains 13 residues. Between the trimmed V and J ends, which lost 0 bases and 5 bases, there was a span of 7 bases. The germline V gene encodes CDR1 SGHRS and CDR2 YFSETQ. This CDR3 reads CASSLGLGDTQYF. The CDR3 DNA sequence: TGCGCCAGCAGCTTGGGACTGGGAGATACGCAGTATTTT.

The chain combines TRBV5-1 with TRBJ2-5; 8 bases match TRBD1. The V gene end was trimmed by 1 base and the J gene end by 4 bases; junction bases not matched to a gene: 9. Germline-derived CDR1 and CDR2 are SGHRS and YFSETQ. This CDR3 comprises 16 residues. The CDR3 DNA is TGCGCCAGCAGCTTGTTTGGACAGGGACGTCCAGAGACCCAGTACTTC. It specifies CASSLFGQGRPETQYF.

The chain joins TRBV6-1 to TRBJ1-5; TRBD1 matches at 9 bases. V dropped 5 bases and J dropped 3; count of bases not matched to a gene: 5. Germline CDR1 reads MNHNS; CDR2 reads SASEGT. CDR3 length: 15 residues. CDR3 protein: CASSWDRAFNQPQHF. CDR3 sequence (DNA): TGTGCCAGCAGTTGGGACAGGGCCTTCAATCAGCCCCAGCATTTT.

J is TRBJ2-3 and V is TRBV30; 7 nucleotides agree with TRBD2. Germline V gives CDR1 GTSNPN, CDR2 SVGIG (reference sequence). V lost 3 bases to trimming and J lost 0 bases; unmatched junction nucleotides: 3. CDR3 length: 14 residues. The CDR3 loop reads CAWSPGLSTDTQYF. The CDR3 nucleotides read TGTGCCTGGAGCCCGGGACTAAGCACAGATACGCAGTATTTT. Variable domain in full (rest from reference TRBV30 and TRBJ2-3): SQTIHQWPATLVQPVGSPLSLECTVEGTSNPNLYWYRQAAGRGLQLLFYSVGIGQISSEVPQNLSASRPQDRQFILSSKKLLLSDSGFYLCAWSPGLSTDTQYFGPGTRLTVL.

This clone was seen once. The chain is built from TRBV10-2 and TRBJ2-2, with 9 bases fitting TRBD1. The CDR3 consists of 17 residues. Per the germline V gene, CDR1 is WSHSY and CDR2 is SAAADI. The V and J ends lost 6 bases and 6 bases, in that order; junction bases with no gene match: 14. CDR3 sequence reads: CASSSQGALEYSGELFF. DNA for the CDR3: TGCGCCAGCAGCTCACAGGGGGCGTTGGAGTACTCCGGGGAGCTGTTTTTT.

V usage is TRBV28 and J usage is TRBJ2-3; D is perhaps TRBD2 (5 bases). Trimming removed 4 bases at V and 6 bases at J, with 11 bases between. Germline CDR1 and CDR2: MDHEN and SYDVKM. This CDR3 has 13 residues. The CDR3 is CASSSEGGDTQYF. The CDR3 DNA reads as TGTGCCAGCAGTTCCGAGGGTGGGGATACGCAGTATTTT.

The chain combines TRBV5-1 with TRBJ2-7; 7 bases are a match to TRBD1. Trimming cost V 4 bases and J 0 bases; bases outside gene matches: 10. Germline assignment: CDR1 SGHRS and CDR2 YFSETQ. The CDR3 is 16 amino acids. The CDR3 coding sequence is TGCGCCAGCAGCGTGACAGGGATCCTCAGCTCCTACGAGCAGTACTTC. Its protein product is CASSVTGILSSYEQYF.

V and J are TRBV5-1 and TRBJ2-7; tentatively, D is TRBD2 (6 bases). The CDR3 sequence is 13 residues long. From germline, CDR1 is SGHRS and CDR2 YFSETQ. Trimming took off 4 bases at V and 0 bases at J, with 8 bases between the two ends. CDR3 loop: CASSPRGSYEQYF. In DNA, the CDR3 is TGCGCCAGCAGCCCGCGGGGCTCCTACGAGCAGTACTTC.

The chain has TRBV6-5 and TRBJ2-5, with 8 bases identical to TRBD2. After removal of 4 bases from V and 1 base from J, the junction contained 5 bases not matched to a gene. The CDR3 is 15 residues long. Germline-derived CDR1 and CDR2 are MNHEY and SVGAGI. CDR3 amino acids: CASSWLAGSQETQYF. The CDR3 DNA reads as TGTGCCAGCAGTTGGTTAGCGGGGAGCCAAGAGACCCAGTACTTC.

The V gene is TRBV7-6, the J gene TRBJ2-2, with a weak D call TRBD1 (6 bases). Germline V CDR1 and CDR2: SGHVS, FNYEAQ. This CDR3 contains 16 residues. V was clipped by 1 base and J by 3 bases, with 12 bases between them. DNA of the CDR3: TGTGCCAGCAGCTTAGGTCGGACAGCCTACACCGGGGAGCTGTTTTTT. Protein product: CASSLGRTAYTGELFF.

J is TRBJ2-7 and V is TRBV4-1; 8 bases align to TRBD2. Germline trimming cut 2 bases from V and 3 bases from J; bases unmatched to any gene: 6. The length of the CDR3 is 15 residues. The V gene's germline CDR1 is MGHRA and CDR2 YSYEKL. The CDR3 loop is CASSQPGLGDYEQYF. The CDR3 DNA reads TGCGCCAGCAGCCAACCGGGACTAGGCGACTACGAGCAGTACTTC.

As to this clone: Other nucleotide sequences in the sample specify the same CDR3. The genes are TRBV6-1 and TRBJ2-5, with 9 bases identical to TRBD2. The CDR3 totals 15 residues. With V trimmed by 6 bases and J by 5 bases, 10 bases remained unmatched. Germline V lookup: CDR1 MNHNS, CDR2 SASEGT. The CDR3 is CASSPLRGGLETQYF. The CDR3 DNA reads TGTGCCAGCAGCCCCTTGCGGGGGGGCCTTGAGACCCAGTACTTC.

V gene TRBV6-6 combines with J gene TRBJ1-6; a weak D match, TRBD1 (5 bases). The V gene lost 0 bases and the J gene lost 4 bases, with 7 bases spanning the gap. Germline V gives CDR1 MNHNY, CDR2 SVGAGI (reference sequence). CDR3 length equals 15 residues. This CDR3 is CASSYSQGYNSPLHF. In DNA, the CDR3 is TGTGCCAGCAGTTACTCCCAGGGATATAATTCACCCCTCCACTTT.

This chain uses TRBV29-1 with TRBJ2-3, with 8 positions matching TRBD2. CDR3 length equals 14 residues. V trimming: 4 bases; J trimming: 2 bases; junction bases outside the gene matches: 5. The V gene's germline CDR1 is SQVTM and CDR2 ANQGSEA. The CDR3 region is CSVGTSQITDTQYF. In nucleotides, the CDR3 is TGCAGCGTTGGGACTAGCCAAATCACAGATACGCAGTATTTT.

This clone occurred many times. The chain links TRBV6-5 to TRBJ2-7; 9 bases line up with TRBD1. CDR3 size: 15 residues. CDR1 is MNHEY, CDR2 SVGAGI, per germline. Trimming cost V 6 bases and J 4 bases; bases outside gene matches: 10. CDR3 residues: CASRRSGQGSYEQYF. In DNA form, the CDR3 reads TGTGCCAGCAGACGATCGGGACAGGGAAGTTACGAGCAGTACTTC.

The chain combines TRBV4-2 with TRBJ2-3, with D perhaps matching TRBD2 (6 bases). In germline, CDR1 is LGHNA, CDR2 YNFKEQ. The CDR3 has 16 residues. Trimming took off 2 bases at V and 4 bases at J, with 16 bases between the two ends. The CDR3 DNA is TGTGCCAGCAGCCAACGGGACGGGGGTTCCCCAGATACGCAGTATTTT. This encodes CASSQRDGGSPDTQYF.

The chain recombines TRBV6-7 with TRBJ1-2; the match to TRBD1 covers 10 bases. Being an ORF, TRBV6-7 has a function that is uncertain. The ends lost 6 bases at V and 5 bases at J; junction bases unmatched: 9. The CDR3 extends over 15 amino acids. The CDR3 region has the DNA TGTGCCAGCAGCCCCGGACAGGGGGAGTGGTATGGCTACACCTTC. Translated, it gives CASSPGQGEWYGYTF.